This is a list of T cell receptor beta chains from one sample in a study of blood T cell repertoires in COVID-19. The repertoire was sequenced with immunoSEQ multiplex PCR; TCRdb's copy has only in-frame clones and lacks some. The table includes around 320,000 clones, roughly 89% detected once. Sequences were obtained from PBMCs or T cells enriched from blood (not recorded which). These TCRs come from a woman under 30 with acute COVID-19. The CDR3 runs from the conserved cysteine through the conserved F or W. A D gene is named only where the DNA matches it firmly. Only part of the rows carry a size: once, few, many, or a class if the clone is expanded.

v_call	d_call	j_call	clone_size	cdr3_aa	cdr3_nt
TRBV7-9	.	TRBJ2-7	once	CASSPQSHEQYF	TGTGCCAGCAGCCCACAGTCCCACGAGCAGTACTTC
TRBV6-5	.	TRBJ1-2	.	CASSYGGGYGYTF	TGTGCCAGCAGTTACGGGGGAGGTTATGGCTACACCTTC
TRBV7-3	.	TRBJ1-1	.	CASSLHEDTEAFF	TGTGCCAGCAGCCTGCACGAGGACACTGAAGCTTTCTTT
TRBV6-5	.	TRBJ1-2	once	CASRTLDTLNYGYTF	TGTGCCAGCAGGACATTGGACACCCTAAACTATGGCTACACCTTC
TRBV14	.	TRBJ2-2	.	CASSQETHSGTGELFF	TGTGCCAGCAGCCAAGAAACCCACAGTGGCACCGGGGAGCTGTTTTTT
TRBV29-1	TRBD2	TRBJ2-7	.	CSVESGGRAHPSYEQYF	TGCAGCGTTGAGTCGGGCGGGAGGGCCCACCCCTCCTACGAGCAGTACTTC
TRBV30	.	TRBJ2-4	.	CAWSGATANIQYF	TGTGCCTGGAGTGGGGCAACAGCAAACATTCAGTACTTC
TRBV5-8	.	TRBJ1-5	.	CASSFSGRQPQHF	TGTGCCAGCAGCTTTTCAGGGCGTCAGCCCCAGCATTTT
TRBV29-1	.	TRBJ2-1	.	CSVEGTGENGVNEQFF	TGCAGCGTTGAAGGGACTGGGGAGAATGGGGTGAATGAGCAGTTCTTC
TRBV14	.	TRBJ1-3	.	CASSQGRGDTRSGNTIYF	TGTGCCAGCAGCCAAGGGAGGGGCGACACCCGCTCTGGAAACACCATATATTTT
TRBV3-1/TRBV3-2	.	TRBJ2-3	.	CASSPRRGRSTDTQYF	TGTGCCAGCAGCCCGAGACGCGGTAGAAGCACAGATACGCAGTATTTT
TRBV5-4	TRBD2	TRBJ2-7	.	CASSLDTLAGGAYEQYF	TGTGCCAGCAGCTTGGATACCCTAGCGGGAGGGGCCTACGAGCAGTACTTC
TRBV21-1	.	TRBJ1-4	.	CASSNQGATNEKLFF	TGTGCCAGCAGCAACCAGGGCGCAACTAATGAAAAACTGTTTTTT
TRBV9	.	TRBJ2-6	.	CASSVLASSGANVLTF	TGTGCCAGCAGCGTATTGGCAAGCTCTGGGGCCAACGTCCTGACTTTC